This T cell receptor beta chain appears in the sequencing data of a study of radiation and T cells in renal cell carcinoma. Time point of the sample: blood 4 weeks post-SBRT, at nephrectomy. Treatment indicated: 15 Gy SBRT to primary tumor, nephrectomy 4 weeks later. The patient's renal cell carcinoma had clear cell pathology. Data came from immunoSEQ multiplex PCR; TCRdb stores just in-frame clones and leaves some out. The sample carries over 60,000 clones, 83% recorded once. This clonotype originated in a woman aged 60 to 75 with renal cell carcinoma. The sequencing here drew on blood, taken from a patient whose treatment included radiotherapy and nephrectomy.

The CDR3 is CASSLGAGEGYEQYF. The DNA for the CDR3 is TGTGCCAGCAGTTTAGGGGCGGGAGAAGGGTACGAGCAGTACTTC. J is TRBJ2-7 and V is TRBV28; TRBD2 aligns across 7 bases. The germline V gene encodes CDR1 MDHEN and CDR2 SYDVKM. The CDR3 loop spans 15 amino acids. V was clipped by 2 bases and J by 4 bases; unmatched bases: 8.